This is a list of T cell receptor beta chains from one sample in a study of blood T cell repertoires in COVID-19. Assay used: immunoSEQ multiplex PCR; TCRdb lists only in-frame clones, some missing. The sample lists about 380,000 clones; roughly 91% were seen once. The sample taken for sequencing was PBMCs or T cells enriched from blood (not recorded which). The receptors were sampled from a woman aged 18-35 years who had recovered from COVID-19. Both conserved end residues are part of each CDR3. Each record gives: J gene, clone size, V gene, D gene, CDR3 DNA, CDR3 protein. A D gene is named only where the DNA matches it firmly. A clone size is listed for some rows: how often the clone was seen (once, few, many), or a class if it is expanded.

TRBJ1-1 once TRBV6-5 TRBD1 TGTGCCAGCACCGAGACAGGGGCGAAGACTGAAGCTTTCTTT CASTETGAKTEAFF
TRBJ2-3 . TRBV4-2 TRBD2 TGTGCCAGCAGGCAAGCGGGGGGGCGTGGAGATACGCAGTATTTT CASRQAGGRGDTQYF
TRBJ2-7 . TRBV4-1 . TGCGCCAGCAGCCACCAGTCTCAGGGGGGCTACGAGCAGTACTTC CASSHQSQGGYEQYF
TRBJ2-7 . TRBV12-1 . TGTGCCAGCAGCTTTGGCCCCCAGGTAACAGGGGGCAGTTTGTACGAGCAGTACTTC CASSFGPQVTGGSLYEQYF
TRBJ1-5 . TRBV3-1/TRBV3-2 . TGTGCCAGCAGCCAAGGGGGCTGGGGACTGCCCGCGAATCAGCCCCAGCATTTT CASSQGGWGLPANQPQHF
TRBJ2-5 . TRBV24-1 TRBD1 TGTGCCACCAGTGAGACAGGGACAGGGGGCCAAGAGACCCAGTACTTC CATSETGTGGQETQYF
TRBJ1-2 . TRBV2 TRBD1 TGTGCCAGCAGCTCGGACAGGGGTATCTATGGCTACACCTTC CASSSDRGIYGYTF
TRBJ1-1 . TRBV6-2/TRBV6-3 TRBD1 TGTGCCAGCAGTTACTCCGATTGGACTACAGGGGGCACTGAAGCTTTCTTT CASSYSDWTTGGTEAFF
TRBJ2-7 . TRBV9 . TGTGCCAGCAGCGCGGGGTCGGGATTGAACGAGCAGTACTTC CASSAGSGLNEQYF
TRBJ1-2 few TRBV29-1 TRBD1 TGCGTAGGGGACAGGGGACGTGGCTATGGCTACACCTTC CVGDRGRGYGYTF
TRBJ2-7 . TRBV7-9 TRBD2 TGTGCCAGCAGAAACGGAGCGGGGACCTACGAGCAGTACTTC CASRNGAGTYEQYF
TRBJ1-1 . TRBV4-2 TRBD1 TGTGCCAGCAGCCAAGAAGACAGGGGAACTGAAGCTTTCTTT CASSQEDRGTEAFF
TRBJ2-4 . TRBV7-2 . TGTGCCAGCAGCTTCAGCGTTGAAGCCAAAAACATTCAGTACTTC CASSFSVEAKNIQYF
TRBJ2-7 . TRBV5-1 TRBD1 TGCGCCAGCAGCCCGACTGGGGACAGCACCTACGAGCAGTACTTC CASSPTGDSTYEQYF